The T cell receptor beta chain under discussion was sequenced for a study of OX40 agonist ivuxolimab in advanced cancers. Some background on the complete study: Ivuxolimab was an agonistic, fully human IgG2 monoclonal antibody directed against OX40 (CD134), a costimulatory receptor. Intravenous ivuxolimab was administered to patients every 2 weeks at six dose levels: 0.01, 0.1, 0.3, 1.5, 3 and 10 mg/kg. Among the approximately 50 dose-escalation patients, 19 had hepatocellular carcinoma, roughly 15 melanoma, 9 renal cell carcinoma and 9 head and neck cancer. In the dose-escalation cohort, roughly 82% of patients were male, and the mean age was roughly 56 years with a range of about 20 to 79. Prior anti-PD-1, anti-PD-L1 or anti-CTLA-4 therapy was permitted, and checkpoint inhibitors had been received by 40% to 50% of dose-escalation patients. Three dose-escalation patients achieved partial responses, one with hepatocellular carcinoma and two with cutaneous melanoma. Peripheral TCRbeta sequencing aimed to test whether ivuxolimab altered TCR sequence diversity and caused clonal T-cell expansion. The paper covers the monotherapy dose-escalation part of the phase I ivuxolimab trial, which included N ≈ 57 patients. The investigation overall reported the following: The antigen specificity of the peripheral T cells that underwent clonal expansion was not determined. In the 0.1-3.0 mg/kg groups, partial responders were among the patients with the lowest normalized peripheral clonal expansion, particularly in CD8+ T cells. After ivuxolimab, more expanded clones were found on average in CD8+ T cells than in CD4+ T cells. Low levels of normalized T-cell clonal expansion were also seen in some patients who did not respond. At doses from 0.1 to 3.0 mg/kg, clonal expansion was seen in both CD4+ and CD8+ blood T cells between baseline and week 6.

Patients with a history of autoimmune disease or receiving systemic immunosuppression were excluded from the trial. Peripheral blood for TCR sequencing was collected from all dose cohorts at baseline, on cycle 4 day 1, and on cycle 7 day 1. The samples were taken from a phase I, first-in-human, multicenter, open-label dose-escalation trial of ivuxolimab. The trial enrolled adults with locally advanced or metastatic head and neck squamous cell, hepatocellular, melanoma or renal cell carcinoma. Before TCR sequencing, CD4+ and CD8+ T cells were separately sorted from peripheral blood. CDR1 and CDR2, per the germline V gene, are MGHRA and YSYEKL. V loses 1 base, J loses 5 bases, and the germline ends lie 12 bases apart. Including the terminal cysteine and phenylalanine, the CDR3 comprises 16 residues. Just CDR3 DNA is preserved here, 48 bases in frame from base 1. Genomic DNA was extracted from sorted cells for sequencing of the TCRbeta CDR3 region. The immunoSEQ Assay was used for sequencing of TCRbeta CDR3 regions. The clones in this table, taken by TCRdb from immuneACCESS, are in-frame only. Not every clone is retained; where verified, under half of the shortfall comes from an unresolved V gene, and the cause of the rest is unknown. The sample data list approximately 71,000 clones, and 90% to 95% of these were observed just once. The leading ten clones occupy around 14% of the sample.

As for this clone: Its antigen is unknown. Qualities for individual bases were not recorded, and no much larger clone is one base off.

The chain couples TRBV4-1 to TRBJ1-6; no D gene call is confident. The TCR was taken from an adult with an advanced solid tumor such as melanoma, head and neck, liver or kidney cancer. The material was CD4+ or CD8+ T cells sorted from blood, obtained in a trial of the OX40 agonist ivuxolimab. The sequence in DNA is TGCGCCAGCAGCCAAGTTGCTGAGACCGATAATTCACCCCTCCACTTT. This translates into CASSQVAETDNSPLHF.